Presented here are 8 T cell receptor beta chains from one specimen sequenced in a study of T cells in Graves' hyperthyroidism and ophthalmopathy. It was RNA transcripts that yielded the amplified TCR beta CDR3 regions. The TCR CDR3 was amplified in a first-round RT-PCR using the HTBI primer set. Each CDR3 protein is one row after TCRdb ran MiXCR on the multiplex PCR reads. The table has roughly 380,000 distinct CDR3 sequences, approximately 19% seen once. What was sequenced was blood. All receptors derive from a woman younger than 30 with Graves' hyperthyroidism.

This clonotype showed up many times. This chain uses TRBV6-1 with TRBJ1-2; no definite D call. V lost 1 base and J lost 9, with 6 bases in between. The CDR3 has 11 residues. CDR1 is MNHNS, CDR2 SASEGT, per germline. CDR3 nucleotides: TGTGCCAGCAGTGAAGGGTTGAGCTACACCTTC. Protein: CASSEGLSYTF.

In this sample, this clonotype turned up many times. CDR3 DNA sequence: TGTGCCAGCACCTTTATTGAGACAGGGGACGAGCAGTACTTC. Translating it yields CASTFIETGDEQYF. This chain uses TRBV6-1 with TRBJ2-7; 8 bases match TRBD1. The CDR3 sequence is 14 residues long. The germline gives CDR1 MNHNS, CDR2 SASEGT. Germline trimming cut 7 bases from V and 5 bases from J; bases unmatched to any gene: 10.

The chain recombines TRBV12-3 or TRBV12-4 with TRBJ2-7; D gene unclear. The ends were cut back, 1 base at V and 4 bases at J, with 17 bases in the middle. This CDR3 spans 16 amino acids. CDR3 DNA: TGTGCCAGCAGTTTAGGTGGTGTGGGCCCCTTTTACGAGCAGTACTTC. As protein: CASSLGGVGPFYEQYF.

The V and J genes are TRBV28 and TRBJ1-1; no definite D call. Germline CDR1 reads MDHEN; CDR2 reads SYDVKM. This CDR3 contains 16 residues. V was clipped by 3 bases and J by 0 bases, with 14 bases between them. The CDR3 DNA is TGTGCCAGCAGTTTTACGGACTCTCCCATGAACACTGAAGCTTTCTTT. It specifies CASSFTDSPMNTEAFF.

The chain recombines TRBV6-1 with TRBJ2-7; 12 bases are shared with TRBD2. This CDR3 is 14 amino acids long. With V trimmed by 10 bases and J by 2 bases, 6 bases remained unmatched. Germline loops: CDR1 MNHNS, CDR2 SASEGT. Written as DNA, the CDR3 is TGTGCCACCCAACTAGCGGGAGGAGCCTACGAGCAGTACTTC. Translation gives CATQLAGGAYEQYF.

The chain employs TRBV12-3 or TRBV12-4 and TRBJ2-5; D gene unclear. With 5 bases removed from V and 7 bases from J, the gap between germline ends came to 8 bases. The CDR3 loop spans 11 amino acids. The CDR3 sequence: CASSAVGTQYF. The CDR3 DNA sequence: TGTGCCAGCAGTGCGGTGGGGACCCAGTACTTC.

This clonotype was recorded at least ten times. The chain recombines TRBV5-1 with TRBJ2-7; 9 bases fit TRBD2. Germline CDR1 and CDR2: SGHRS and YFSETQ. CDR3 length equals 14 residues. Trimming removed 4 bases from V and 2 bases from J; junction bases left unmatched: 4. CDR3 sequence: CASSERGVAYEQYF. The CDR3 bases are TGCGCCAGCAGCGAGCGGGGGGTGGCCTACGAGCAGTACTTC. The variable domain in full, completed from reference TRBV5-1 and TRBJ2-7, reads KAGVTQTPRYLIKTRGQQVTLSCSPISGHRSVSWYQQTPGQGLQFLFEYFSETQRNKGNFPGRFSGRQFSNSRSEMNVSTLELGDSALYLCASSERGVAYEQYFGPGTRLTVT.

V usage is TRBV11-2 and J usage is TRBJ2-2; D is unclear. This CDR3 is built from 17 residues. Per germline, CDR1 SGHAT and CDR2 FQNNGV. Trimming removed 2 bases from V and 0 bases from J, with 13 bases in between. Here the CDR3 reads CASSLKGQRANTGELFF. The CDR3 DNA sequence: TGTGCCAGCAGCTTAAAGGGCCAGCGCGCGAACACCGGGGAGCTGTTTTTT.